This T cell receptor beta chain was recovered during a study of shared clonotypes between healthy human individuals. Study-level points and caveats: Specimens sampled were limited to blood, with tissue repertoires likely differing.

DNA at 200 ng, about 30,000 T cell genomes, went into sorted-subset replicate PCRs. The assay was immunoSEQ multiplex PCR, and TCRdb's table has in-frame clones only and misses some. The sample yields hundreds of thousands of clones, about 96% seen once. Details on this clone: What it recognizes is unknown.

As defined, naive CD8 cells were CD45RO-negative and positively selected for CCR7, with terminally differentiated effector memory CD45RA+ cells excluded. CDR1 SEHNR and CDR2 FQNEAQ come from the germline V gene (reference sequence). V lost 2 bases, J lost 8 bases, and 3 bases stayed unmatched. The CDR3 runs to 15 residues. This TCR derives from a man in his thirties or forties in good health. The specimen was naive CD8+ T cells sorted from blood. The chain employs TRBV7-9 and TRBJ2-1; 13 bases map to TRBD2. The CDR3 nucleotides are TGTGCCAGCAGCTTAACTAGCGGGAGGGCCCATGAGCAGTTCTTC. Protein product: CASSLTSGRAHEQFF.